This T cell receptor (beta chain) was captured by sequencing in a study of beta chain features in type 1 diabetes. Broader study findings: Researchers reported that naive, central memory and Treg TCRB repertoires appeared more similar in patients than in healthy donors. Researchers report that Type 1 diabetes patients had moderately but significantly shorter TCRB CDR3s across all four CD4+ subsets.

This CDR3 has 14 residues. CDR1 and CDR2 (germline): SGHRS, YFSETQ. V was cut by 2 bases and J by 4 bases, with 10 bases left in between. All of the isolated RNA was reverse transcribed, so expressed TCRB transcripts were sequenced. Clones were read by immunoSEQ multiplex PCR, and TCRdb kept only the in-frame ones, dropping some. Of hundreds of thousands of clones in the sample, over 12% were seen once. Comments on this clone: The antigen is undetermined.

The receptor comes from a man in his late teens or twenties with type 1 diabetes. The chain recombines TRBV5-1 with TRBJ1-5; D unresolved. Sequencing was done on a sample of naive CD4+ T cells from blood. The CDR3 is CASSLGGRNQPQHF. In nucleotides, the CDR3 is TGCGCCAGCAGCTTAGGAGGGCGGAATCAGCCCCAGCATTTT. The variable domain in full, completed from reference TRBV5-1 and TRBJ1-5, reads KAGVTQTPRYLIKTRGQQVTLSCSPISGHRSVSWYQQTPGQGLQFLFEYFSETQRNKGNFPGRFSGRQFSNSRSEMNVSTLELGDSALYLCASSLGGRNQPQHFGDGTRLSIL.